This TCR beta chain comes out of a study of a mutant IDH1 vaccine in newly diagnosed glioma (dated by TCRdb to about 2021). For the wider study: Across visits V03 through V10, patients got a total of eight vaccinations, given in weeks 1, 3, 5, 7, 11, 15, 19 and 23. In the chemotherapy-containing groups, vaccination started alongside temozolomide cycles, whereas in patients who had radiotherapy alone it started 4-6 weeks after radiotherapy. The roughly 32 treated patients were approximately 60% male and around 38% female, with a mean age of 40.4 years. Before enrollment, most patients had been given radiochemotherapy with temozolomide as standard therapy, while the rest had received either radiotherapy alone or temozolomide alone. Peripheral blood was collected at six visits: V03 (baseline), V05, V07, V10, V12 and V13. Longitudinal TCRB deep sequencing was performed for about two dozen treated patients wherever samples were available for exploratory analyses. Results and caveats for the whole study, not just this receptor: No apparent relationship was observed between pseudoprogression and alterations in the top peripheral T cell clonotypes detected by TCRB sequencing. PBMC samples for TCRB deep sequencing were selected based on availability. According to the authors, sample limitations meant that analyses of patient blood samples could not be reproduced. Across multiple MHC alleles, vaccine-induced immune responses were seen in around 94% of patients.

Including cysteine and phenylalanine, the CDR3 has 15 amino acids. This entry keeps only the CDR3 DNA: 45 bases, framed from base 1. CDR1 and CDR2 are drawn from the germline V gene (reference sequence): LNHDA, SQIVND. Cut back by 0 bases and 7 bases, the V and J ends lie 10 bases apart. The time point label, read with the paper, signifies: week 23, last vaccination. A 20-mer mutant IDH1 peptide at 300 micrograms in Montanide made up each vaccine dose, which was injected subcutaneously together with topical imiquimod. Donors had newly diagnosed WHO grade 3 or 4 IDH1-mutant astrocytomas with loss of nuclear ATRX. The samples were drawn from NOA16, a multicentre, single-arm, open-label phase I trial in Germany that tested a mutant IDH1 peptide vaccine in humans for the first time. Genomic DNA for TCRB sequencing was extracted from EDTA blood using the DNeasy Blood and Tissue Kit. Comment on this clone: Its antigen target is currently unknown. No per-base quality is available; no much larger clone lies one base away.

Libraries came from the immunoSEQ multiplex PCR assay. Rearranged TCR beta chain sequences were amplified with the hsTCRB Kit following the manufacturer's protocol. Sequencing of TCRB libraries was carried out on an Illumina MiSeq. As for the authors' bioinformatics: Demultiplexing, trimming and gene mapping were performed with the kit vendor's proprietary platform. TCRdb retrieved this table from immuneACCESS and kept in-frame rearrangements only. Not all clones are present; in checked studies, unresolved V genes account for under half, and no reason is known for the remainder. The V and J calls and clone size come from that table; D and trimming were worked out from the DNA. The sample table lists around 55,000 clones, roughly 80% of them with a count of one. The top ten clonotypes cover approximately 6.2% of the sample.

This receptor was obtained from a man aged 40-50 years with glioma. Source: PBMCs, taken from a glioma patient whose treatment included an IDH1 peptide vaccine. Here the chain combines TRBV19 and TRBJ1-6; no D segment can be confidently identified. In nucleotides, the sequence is TGTGCCAGTAGTATAGACGTCGTCCGAAATTCACCCCTCCACTTT. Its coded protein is CASSIDVVRNSPLHF. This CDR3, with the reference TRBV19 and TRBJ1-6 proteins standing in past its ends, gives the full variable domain DGGITQSPKYLFRKEGQNVTLSCEQNLNHDAMYWYRQDPGQGLRLIYYSQIVNDFQKGDIAEGYSVSREKKESFPLTVTSAQKNPTAFYLCASSIDVVRNSPLHFGNGTRLTVT.